One sample yielded the 5 T cell receptor beta chains listed below, sequenced in a study of OX40 agonist ivuxolimab in advanced cancers. Only in-frame clones appear in the TCRdb table, and some are missing; sequencing was by immunoSEQ multiplex PCR. This table has roughly 75,000 clones, around 82% appearing once. The sequences come from CD4+ or CD8+ T cells sorted from blood, collected in a trial of the OX40 agonist ivuxolimab. The receptor source for this set is an adult with an advanced solid tumor such as melanoma, head and neck, liver or kidney cancer.

This clone occurred once. CDR3 sequence: CASSEGWGPQETQYF. CDR3 sequence (DNA): TGTGCCAGCAGTGAAGGTTGGGGCCCCCAAGAGACCCAGTACTTC. The chain couples TRBV2 to TRBJ2-5; D perhaps matches TRBD1 (5 bases). With 1 base removed from V and 1 base from J, the gap between germline ends came to 10 bases. The CDR3 has 15 amino acids. Germline values: CDR1 SNHLY, CDR2 FYNNEI.

The chain employs TRBV7-8 and TRBJ2-7; maybe TRBD1 (6 bases). Germline CDR1 reads SGHVS; CDR2 reads FQNEAQ. V lost 1 base and J 3 bases, leaving 10 bases between the germline ends. The CDR3 sequence is 14 residues long. The CDR3 region is CASSLDRAVYEQYF. DNA for the CDR3: TGTGCCAGCAGCTTAGACAGGGCAGTCTACGAGCAGTACTTC.

The chain carries TRBV10-3 and TRBJ1-1; unclear D gene. The CDR3 has 16 amino acids. Trimming cost V 4 bases and J 1 base, with 16 bases left between them. Germline V gene data show CDR1 as ENHRY and CDR2 as SYGVKD. CDR3 amino acids: CAISVVPAGTNTEAFF. CDR3 nucleotides: TGTGCCATCAGTGTTGTTCCAGCAGGAACGAACACTGAAGCTTTCTTT.

The chain joins TRBV30 to TRBJ2-7, with D possibly matching TRBD1 (6 bases). The CDR3 contains 12 residues. Germline V gene lookup returns CDR1 GTSNPN and CDR2 SVGIG (reference sequence). V dropped 5 bases and J dropped 4 bases, with 12 bases sitting between them. Here the CDR3 reads CAWGQGLYEQYF. The CDR3 region has the DNA TGTGCCTGGGGCCAGGGGCTATACGAGCAGTACTTC.

The chain links TRBV7-9 to TRBJ1-1; D gene ambiguous. The V and J ends lost 2 bases and 1 base respectively, with 8 bases between them. The CDR3 contains 14 residues. In germline, CDR1 is SEHNR, CDR2 FQNEAQ (reference sequence). The CDR3 DNA reads TGTGCCAGCAGCTTAAGCCCCCCGAACACTGAAGCTTTCTTT. Translating it yields CASSLSPPNTEAFF.